The 22 T cell receptor beta chains below were found in one sample sequenced in a study of CD8+ T cells in alopecia areata. Treatment denoted: oral pan-JAK inhibitor, 5-10 mg twice daily. RNA extraction was followed by reverse transcription into cDNA, which acted as the sequencing template. Produced via immunoSEQ multiplex PCR; TCRdb's table is partial and in-frame only. The sample gives more than 150,000 clones, about half of which show up once; 9.5% to 13% is in the top ten. Sequences were derived from CD8+ T cells sorted from blood, sampled at roughly week 53, from a patient treated with tofacitinib. These receptors all come from a human donor with alopecia areata.

The chain is built from TRBV9 and TRBJ1-4; D may be TRBD1 (5 bases). Trimming removed 2 bases from V and 6 bases from J, with 14 bases in between. The CDR3 sequence is 15 residues long. Germline-derived CDR1 and CDR2 are SGDLS and YYNGEE. CDR3 DNA: TGTGCCAGCAGCGTCACGGGACTGAGGGATGAAAAACTGTTTTTT. This codes for CASSVTGLRDEKLFF.

The chain links TRBV5-1 to TRBJ1-5, with TRBD1 matching over 10 bases. Germline CDR1 reads SGHRS; CDR2 reads YFSETQ. The CDR3 runs to 15 residues. The V segment lost 3 bases and the J segment 2 bases; nucleotides outside the gene matches: 2. The CDR3 nucleotides are TGCGCCAGCAGCTCCGGGACAGGGGGCAATCAGCCCCAGCATTTT. It codes for CASSSGTGGNQPQHF. Complete variable domain (other parts from reference TRBV5-1 and TRBJ1-5): KAGVTQTPRYLIKTRGQQVTLSCSPISGHRSVSWYQQTPGQGLQFLFEYFSETQRNKGNFPGRFSGRQFSNSRSEMNVSTLELGDSALYLCASSSGTGGNQPQHFGDGTRLSIL.

The rearrangement links TRBV6-5 to TRBJ1-1, with D maybe TRBD1 (6 bases). Trimming cost V 2 bases and J 2 bases, with 9 bases left between them. The CDR3 totals 14 residues. Germline CDR1 MNHEY, CDR2 SVGAGI. For the CDR3, the DNA is TGTGCCAGCAGTTACGGGGGGCACAACACTGAAGCTTTCTTT. It yields the protein CASSYGGHNTEAFF.

This clone has at least ten counts. The sample has other DNA sequences that encode this CDR3 too. This chain connects TRBV6-4 to TRBJ2-2; no clear D gene. Between the trimmed V and J ends, which lost 3 bases and 1 base, there was a span of 3 bases. Germline V CDR1 and CDR2: MRHNA, SNTAGT. This CDR3 contains 13 residues. The CDR3 sequence is CASSDGNTGELFF. CDR3 DNA: TGTGCCAGCAGTGATGGGAACACCGGGGAGCTGTTTTTT.

The chain carries TRBV27 and TRBJ2-7, with 10 nucleotides matching TRBD2. Germline V CDR1 and CDR2: MNHEY, SMNVEV (reference sequence). The CDR3 totals 15 residues. Trimming removed 2 bases from V and 2 bases from J; junction bases left unmatched: 3. CDR3 in amino acids: CASSLSSGRTYEQYF. CDR3 sequence (DNA): TGTGCCAGCAGTTTAAGTAGCGGGAGGACCTACGAGCAGTACTTC.

Only a few counts were recorded for this clone. The chain joins TRBV6-5 to TRBJ1-2, with D unclear. The CDR3 runs 13 residues. V lost 6 bases and J 4 bases, leaving 12 bases between the germline ends. Germline V gene sequence: CDR1 MNHEY, CDR2 SVGAGI. The CDR3 sequence is CASRPGPGYGYTF. The CDR3 DNA is TGTGCCAGCAGACCCGGTCCGGGCTATGGCTACACCTTC.

This clone was found a few times. The V and J genes are TRBV30 and TRBJ2-2, with 9 bases fitting TRBD1. The germline V gene encodes CDR1 GTSNPN and CDR2 SVGIG (reference sequence). Germline trimming cut 3 bases from V and 1 base from J; bases unmatched to any gene: 3. This CDR3 comprises 15 residues. CDR3 in DNA: TGTGCCTGGAGCGCGGGACAGGGGAACACCGGGGAGCTGTTTTTT. Translated: CAWSAGQGNTGELFF.

This clone appeared a single time. This rearrangement joins TRBV5-4 to TRBJ2-7; 10 bases agree with TRBD1. With V trimmed by 5 bases and J by 4 bases, 6 bases remained unmatched. This CDR3 is built from 14 residues. CDR1 and CDR2 from the germline V gene are SGHNT and YYREEE (reference sequence). CDR3 region: CASSGGQGRYEQYF. In nucleotides, the CDR3 is TGTGCCAGCAGTGGGGGACAGGGGAGATACGAGCAGTACTTC.

The chain couples TRBV6-1 to TRBJ1-1; 8 nucleotides align to TRBD1. V was clipped by 2 bases and J by 0 bases; unmatched bases: 8. The CDR3 has 17 amino acids. CDR1 and CDR2 (germline): MNHNS, SASEGT. This CDR3 reads CASSEQGQAIMNTEAFF. CDR3 sequence (DNA): TGTGCCAGCAGTGAACAGGGACAGGCAATCATGAACACTGAAGCTTTCTTT.

This clone was picked up a small number of times. This sequence joins TRBV7-9 and TRBJ1-1; D not certain. Germline V gives CDR1 SEHNR, CDR2 FQNEAQ (reference sequence). Trimming pared 3 bases from V and 7 bases from J, leaving 6 bases between. The CDR3 spans 11 residues. The CDR3 here is CASSFTFEAFF. CDR3 coding DNA: TGTGCCAGCAGCTTCACTTTTGAAGCTTTCTTT.

V is TRBV7-9 and J is TRBJ2-3; either TRBD1 or TRBD2 may fit D (5 bases each). Germline V gene data show CDR1 as SEHNR and CDR2 as FQNEAQ (reference sequence). This CDR3 is built from 15 residues. The ends were cut back, 7 bases at V and 0 bases at J, with 14 bases in the middle. The DNA for the CDR3 is TGTGCCAGCACCACCGGGGCGGGCAGCACAGATACGCAGTATTTT. Protein: CASTTGAGSTDTQYF.

This chain links TRBV25-1 with TRBJ1-4; 8 nucleotides match TRBD1. CDR1 and CDR2 (germline): MGHDK, SYGVNS. V shed 2 bases and J 5 bases; nucleotides not matched to a gene: 1. The CDR3 is 14 residues long. The CDR3 DNA reads TGTGCCAGCAGTGAAACAGGGGGGAATGAAAAACTGTTTTTT. It translates to CASSETGGNEKLFF.

This clone was seen a single time. The rearrangement joins TRBV5-6 to TRBJ2-5; 9 bases line up with TRBD1. This CDR3 region has 15 residues. V shed 4 bases, J shed 5 bases, and the junction held 9 bases outside the gene matches. Germline CDR1 reads SGHDT; CDR2 reads YYEEEE. The CDR3 DNA sequence: TGTGCCAGCAGCATAACAGGGGGCGAGTGGGAGACCCAGTACTTC. Translated: CASSITGGEWETQYF.

The chain is built from TRBV6-5 and TRBJ1-3, with D tentatively TRBD1 (6 bases). CDR1 and CDR2 from the germline V gene are MNHEY and SVGAGI. The CDR3 is made up of 13 amino acids. Trimming cost V 6 bases and J 0 bases, with 6 bases left between them. CDR3 sequence: CASRGASGNTIYF. The CDR3, as DNA: TGTGCCAGCAGGGGGGCCTCTGGAAACACCATATATTTT.

This clone was seen more than once but under ten times. The genes are TRBV27 and TRBJ2-2; possible D gene TRBD1, 6 bases. There are 13 residues in the CDR3. Per germline, CDR1 MNHEY and CDR2 SMNVEV (reference sequence). Trimming took 6 bases from V and 7 from J, leaving 12 bases between them. The chain's CDR3 is CASRPTGLGELFF. The DNA of the CDR3 is TGTGCCAGCAGACCAACAGGGCTCGGGGAGCTGTTTTTT.

The chain is built from TRBV4-2 and TRBJ2-1; 14 nucleotides agree with TRBD2. Per germline, CDR1 LGHNA and CDR2 YNFKEQ. The CDR3 consists of 16 residues. J gave up 6 bases and V 5 bases, and 6 bases lay outside the gene matches. This CDR3 reads CASSTWTSGGFNEQFF. CDR3 in DNA: TGTGCCAGCAGCACATGGACTAGCGGGGGGTTCAATGAGCAGTTCTTC.

The V and J genes are TRBV30 and TRBJ1-2; a possible D gene is TRBD1 (6 bases). The CDR3 totals 11 residues. V lost 0 bases and J lost 7, with 6 bases in between. Germline values: CDR1 GTSNPN, CDR2 SVGIG (reference sequence). CDR3 region: CAWSVQGGYTF. CDR3 DNA: TGTGCCTGGAGTGTACAGGGTGGCTACACCTTC.

This clone has more than one count but fewer than ten. The V and J genes are TRBV11-2 and TRBJ2-7; D is undetermined. The germline gives CDR1 SGHAT, CDR2 FQNNGV. Between the trimmed V and J ends, which lost 4 bases and 10 bases, there was a span of 11 bases. CDR3 size: 11 residues. DNA of the CDR3: TGTGCCAGCAGCTCGGTTTCCGTACAGTACTTC. As protein: CASSSVSVQYF.

This chain joins TRBV7-8 and TRBJ2-7; no clear D. Trimming removed 1 base from V and 1 base from J, with 8 bases in between. The CDR3 totals 14 residues. Germline lookup yields CDR1 SGHVS and CDR2 FQNEAQ. CDR3 in amino acids: CASSLEASSYEQYF. CDR3 in DNA: TGTGCCAGCAGCTTAGAAGCCAGTTCCTACGAGCAGTACTTC. The full variable domain, in which reference TRBV7-8 and TRBJ2-7 provide the parts outside the CDR3, is GAGVSQSPRYKVAKRGQDVALRCDPISGHVSLFWYQQALGQGPEFLTYFQNEAQLDKSGLPSDRFFAERPEGSVSTLKIQRTQQEDSAVYLCASSLEASSYEQYFGPGTRLTVT.

On this clone itself: The identical CDR3 is also encoded by other nucleotide sequences in the sample. The chain uses TRBV5-1 and TRBJ2-7; 8 bases align to TRBD2. The CDR3 is 14 amino acids. After removal of 0 bases from V and 2 bases from J, the junction contained 1 base not matched to a gene. Germline CDR1 SGHRS, CDR2 YFSETQ. CDR3 DNA: TGCGCCAGCAGCTTGGCCGGGGGGGCCTACGAGCAGTACTTC. It yields the protein CASSLAGGAYEQYF.

J is TRBJ2-2 and V is TRBV27; weak D call: TRBD1 (6 bases). Germline V gene data show CDR1 as MNHEY and CDR2 as SMNVEV (reference sequence). Trimming shortened V by 10 bases and J by 5 bases, and 11 bases separated the two germline ends. There are 12 residues in the CDR3. The CDR3 DNA is TGTGCCACAAAAACAGGGACCGGGGAGCTGTTTTTT. Translation: CATKTGTGELFF.

The J gene is TRBJ2-5, the V gene TRBV5-6; TRBD1 matches at 10 bases. Trimming at V came to 4 bases and at J to 5 bases, leaving 14 bases not matched to a gene. The germline gives CDR1 SGHDT, CDR2 YYEEEE. The length of the CDR3 is 17 residues. This CDR3 is CASSRSLPGTGVETQYF. The CDR3 nucleotides read TGTGCCAGCAGCAGATCCCTTCCCGGGACAGGGGTGGAGACCCAGTACTTC.